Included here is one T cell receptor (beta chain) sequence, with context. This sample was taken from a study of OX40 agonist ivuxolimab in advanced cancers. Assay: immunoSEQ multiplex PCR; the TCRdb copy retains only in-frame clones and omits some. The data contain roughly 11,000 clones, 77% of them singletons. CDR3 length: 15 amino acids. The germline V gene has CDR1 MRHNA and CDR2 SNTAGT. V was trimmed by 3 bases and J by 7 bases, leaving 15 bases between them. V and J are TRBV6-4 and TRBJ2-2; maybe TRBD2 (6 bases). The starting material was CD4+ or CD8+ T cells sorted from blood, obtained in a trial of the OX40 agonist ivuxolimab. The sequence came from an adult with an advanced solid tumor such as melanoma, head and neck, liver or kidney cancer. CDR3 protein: CASSEHGSGGGELFF. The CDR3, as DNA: TGTGCCAGCAGTGAACACGGGAGCGGTGGCGGGGAGCTGTTTTTT.